This TCR beta chain is drawn from a study of read filtering for tumor transcriptome and immune sequencing. At the level of the study: Mean patient age was roughly 66 years, range roughly 40 to 85; some 17 male, 12 to 15 female.

This library used roughly 0.4 ug RNA and molecular barcoded adaptors spanning alpha/delta and beta/gamma chains. Via MiXCR, TCRdb re-called the reads, giving one row per CDR3 protein. The sample records approximately 40,000 distinct CDR3 sequences, 12% to 15% being singletons. This clonotype occurred many times. What it binds is not known. Regarding the study as a whole: IR-seq and RNA-seq agreed better without single-read clonotypes. Single-read clonotypes: around 81% of IR-seq clonotypes (around 4% of reads), more than 70% of RNA-seq clonotypes (under 50% of reads).

The specimen sequenced was a population of CD138-negative cells sorted from bone marrow. The source of this sequence is a donor older than 35 with multiple myeloma.

The CDR3 sequence: CASGRTGGKNEQFF. The DNA of the CDR3 is TGTGCCAGCGGCAGGACAGGGGGTAAAAATGAGCAGTTCTTC. The chain couples TRBV7-9 to TRBJ2-1, with 10 positions matching TRBD1. CDR1 is SEHNR and CDR2 is FQNEAQ in the germline V gene (reference sequence). The V gene end was trimmed by 8 bases and the J gene end by 7 bases; junction bases not matched to a gene: 8. The CDR3 runs 14 residues.